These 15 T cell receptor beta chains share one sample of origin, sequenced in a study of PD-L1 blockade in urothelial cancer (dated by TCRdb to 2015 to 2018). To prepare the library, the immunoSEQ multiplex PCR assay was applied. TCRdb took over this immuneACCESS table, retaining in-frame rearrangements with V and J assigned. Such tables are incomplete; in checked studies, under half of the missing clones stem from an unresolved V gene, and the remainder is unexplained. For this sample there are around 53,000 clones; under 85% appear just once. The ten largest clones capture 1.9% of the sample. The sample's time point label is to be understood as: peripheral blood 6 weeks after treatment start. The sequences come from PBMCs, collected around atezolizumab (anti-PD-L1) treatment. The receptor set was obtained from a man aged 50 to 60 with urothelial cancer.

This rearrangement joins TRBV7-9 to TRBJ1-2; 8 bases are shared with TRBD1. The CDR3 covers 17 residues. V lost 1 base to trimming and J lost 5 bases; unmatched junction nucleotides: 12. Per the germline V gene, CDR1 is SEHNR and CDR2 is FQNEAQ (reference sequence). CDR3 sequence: CASSLENSRTGKYGYTF. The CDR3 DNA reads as TGTGCCAGCAGCTTAGAAAACTCGAGGACAGGGAAATATGGCTACACCTTC.

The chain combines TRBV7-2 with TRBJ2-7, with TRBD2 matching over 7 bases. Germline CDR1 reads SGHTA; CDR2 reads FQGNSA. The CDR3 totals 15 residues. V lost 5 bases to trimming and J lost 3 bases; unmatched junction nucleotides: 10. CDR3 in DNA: TGTGCCAGCAGCCTAACTAGCGCGATCCTCTACGAGCAGTACTTC. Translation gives CASSLTSAILYEQYF.

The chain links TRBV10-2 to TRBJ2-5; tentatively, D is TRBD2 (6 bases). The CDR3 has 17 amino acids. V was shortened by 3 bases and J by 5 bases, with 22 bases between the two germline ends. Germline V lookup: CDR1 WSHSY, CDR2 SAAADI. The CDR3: CASSEPRRGLEMETQYF. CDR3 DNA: TGCGCCAGCAGTGAACCGAGGAGGGGACTCGAGATGGAGACCCAGTACTTC.

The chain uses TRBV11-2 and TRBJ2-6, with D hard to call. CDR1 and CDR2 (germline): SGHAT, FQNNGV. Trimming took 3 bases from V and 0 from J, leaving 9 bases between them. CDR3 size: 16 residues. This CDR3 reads CASSFPPGSGANVLTF. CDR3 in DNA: TGTGCCAGCAGCTTTCCCCCAGGCTCTGGGGCCAACGTCCTGACTTTC.

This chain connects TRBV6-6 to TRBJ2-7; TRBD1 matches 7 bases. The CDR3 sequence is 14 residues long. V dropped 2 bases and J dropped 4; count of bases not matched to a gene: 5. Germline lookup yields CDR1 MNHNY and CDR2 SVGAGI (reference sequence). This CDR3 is CASSYLTGEYEQYF. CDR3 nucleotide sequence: TGTGCCAGCAGTTACCTTACAGGGGAATACGAGCAGTACTTC.

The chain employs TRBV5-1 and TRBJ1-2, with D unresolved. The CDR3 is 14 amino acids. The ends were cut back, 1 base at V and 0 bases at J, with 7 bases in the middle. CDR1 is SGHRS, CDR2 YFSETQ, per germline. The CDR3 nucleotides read TGCGCCAGCAGCTTGAGCAACTCTAACTATGGCTACACCTTC. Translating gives CASSLSNSNYGYTF.

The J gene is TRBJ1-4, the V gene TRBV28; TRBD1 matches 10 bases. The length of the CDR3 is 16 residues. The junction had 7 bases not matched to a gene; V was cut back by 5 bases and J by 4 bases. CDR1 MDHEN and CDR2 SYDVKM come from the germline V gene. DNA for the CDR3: TGTGCCAGCAGTCTCGAGGGACAGGGGATTAATGAAAAACTGTTTTTT. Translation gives CASSLEGQGINEKLFF.

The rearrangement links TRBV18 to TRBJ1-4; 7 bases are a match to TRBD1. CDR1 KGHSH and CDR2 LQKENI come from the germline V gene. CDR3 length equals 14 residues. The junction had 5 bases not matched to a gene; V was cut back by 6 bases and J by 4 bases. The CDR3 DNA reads TGTGCCAGCTCCTCCGGACAGGTTAATGAAAAACTGTTTTTT. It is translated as CASSSGQVNEKLFF.

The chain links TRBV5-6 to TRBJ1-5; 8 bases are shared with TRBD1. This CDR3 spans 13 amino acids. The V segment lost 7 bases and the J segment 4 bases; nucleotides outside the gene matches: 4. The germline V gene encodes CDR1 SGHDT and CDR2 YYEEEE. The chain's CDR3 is CASLGDRNQPQHF. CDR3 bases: TGTGCCAGCTTGGGGGACAGGAATCAGCCCCAGCATTTT.

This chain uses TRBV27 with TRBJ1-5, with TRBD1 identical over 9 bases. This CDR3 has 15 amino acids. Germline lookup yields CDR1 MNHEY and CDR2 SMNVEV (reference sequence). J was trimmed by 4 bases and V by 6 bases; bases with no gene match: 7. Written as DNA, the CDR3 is TGTGCCAGCAGGGACAGGGGTAGGGGGAATCAGCCCCAGCATTTT. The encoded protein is CASRDRGRGNQPQHF.

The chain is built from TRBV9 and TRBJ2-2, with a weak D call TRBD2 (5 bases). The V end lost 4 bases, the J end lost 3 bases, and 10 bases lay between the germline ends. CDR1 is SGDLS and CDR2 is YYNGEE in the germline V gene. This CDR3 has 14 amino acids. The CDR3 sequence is CASSRRSDTGELFF. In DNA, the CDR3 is TGTGCCAGCAGCCGGAGGTCGGACACCGGGGAGCTGTTTTTT. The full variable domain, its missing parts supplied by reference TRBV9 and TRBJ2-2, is DSGVTQTPKHLITATGQRVTLRCSPRSGDLSVYWYQQSLDQGLQFLIQYYNGEERAKGNILERFSAQQFPDLHSELNLSSLELGDSALYFCASSRRSDTGELFFGEGSRLTVL.

CDR3 DNA sequence: TGTGCCAGCAGTTTGGGCCCACTTTCAGATACGCAGTATTTT. Its protein product is CASSLGPLSDTQYF. This chain joins TRBV28 and TRBJ2-3; no firm D call. In germline, CDR1 is MDHEN, CDR2 SYDVKM. This CDR3 region has 14 residues. V lost 3 bases and J 4 bases, leaving 11 bases between the germline ends.

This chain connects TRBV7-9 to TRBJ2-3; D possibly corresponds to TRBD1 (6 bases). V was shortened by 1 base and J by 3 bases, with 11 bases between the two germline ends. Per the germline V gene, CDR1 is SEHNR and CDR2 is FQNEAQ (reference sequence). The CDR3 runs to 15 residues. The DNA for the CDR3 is TGTGCCAGCAGCTTAGGAGGGGGATTGACAGATACGCAGTATTTT. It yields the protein CASSLGGGLTDTQYF.

The CDR3 DNA is TGTGCCAGCAGTGACCGTACAGGGTTCGGGTACAATGAGCAGTTCTTC. Translating gives CASSDRTGFGYNEQFF. The rearrangement joins TRBV6-4 to TRBJ2-1; D perhaps matches TRBD1 (6 bases). The CDR3 consists of 16 residues. The V end lost 2 bases, the J end lost 4 bases, and 15 bases lay between the germline ends. Germline V gene lookup returns CDR1 MRHNA and CDR2 SNTAGT.

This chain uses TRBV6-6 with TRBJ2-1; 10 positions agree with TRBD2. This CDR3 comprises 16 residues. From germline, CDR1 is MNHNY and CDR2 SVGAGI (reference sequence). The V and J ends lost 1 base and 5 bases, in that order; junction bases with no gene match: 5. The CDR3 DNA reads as TGTGCCAGCAGTTACTTCGGCCTAGCGGGGGACAATGAGCAGTTCTTC. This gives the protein CASSYFGLAGDNEQFF.